This passage covers 4 T cell receptor beta chains from one sample sequenced in a study of T cells after yellow fever vaccination. TCRdb reprocessed the 5' RACE reads via MiXCR and lists one record per CDR3 protein. The sample has 250,000 to 300,000 distinct CDR3 sequences, about 5% seen once; the top ten hold under 3.5%. Here the sequenced sample was CD4+ T cells sorted from PBMCs, taken on the day of the yellow fever booster vaccination. The source of these receptors is a man aged 18 to 29 who received the YFV17D yellow fever vaccine.

The chain links TRBV12-3 or TRBV12-4 to TRBJ2-3, with D hard to call. This CDR3 has 14 amino acids. Trimming shortened V by 5 bases and J by 1 base, and 10 bases separated the two germline ends. CDR3 in amino acids: CASSPPDGTDTQYF. The CDR3 DNA reads as TGTGCCAGCAGTCCCCCGGATGGCACAGATACGCAGTATTTT.

This clonotype has at least ten counts. The chain has TRBV20-1 and TRBJ2-3; D is unclear. This CDR3 has 13 amino acids. Germline V gene lookup returns CDR1 DFQATT and CDR2 SNEGSKA (reference sequence). The CDR3 protein is CSVSKRATDTQYF. CDR3 sequence (DNA): TGCAGCGTTAGTAAAAGGGCCACAGATACGCAGTATTTT.

This clonotype was counted many times. V is TRBV2 and J is TRBJ2-1, with D perhaps matching TRBD1 or TRBD2 (6 bases each). The germline V gene has CDR1 SNHLY and CDR2 FYNNEI. V lost 6 bases and J 7 bases, leaving 19 bases between the germline ends. The CDR3 loop spans 15 amino acids. The CDR3 here is CASRKERGEGNEQFF. The CDR3 bases are TGTGCCAGCAGGAAGGAGAGGGGGGAAGGAAATGAGCAGTTCTTC.

This clonotype was seen only a few times. The chain links TRBV11-2 to TRBJ1-2; D is unclear. The V gene's germline CDR1 is SGHAT and CDR2 FQNNGV. The CDR3 spans 17 residues. The germline V and J ends were trimmed by 4 bases and 1 base, with 19 bases remaining between them. CDR3 DNA: TGTGCCAGCAGCTCAGCTTGGAGAGGAACCCTTAACTATGGCTACACCTTC. Encoded protein: CASSSAWRGTLNYGYTF. The whole variable domain, remainder taken from reference TRBV11-2 and TRBJ1-2, is EAGVAQSPRYKIIEKRQSVAFWCNPISGHATLYWYQQILGQGPKLLIQFQNNGVVDDSQLPKDRFSAERLKGVDSTLKIQPAKLEDSAVYLCASSSAWRGTLNYGYTFGSGTRLTVV.